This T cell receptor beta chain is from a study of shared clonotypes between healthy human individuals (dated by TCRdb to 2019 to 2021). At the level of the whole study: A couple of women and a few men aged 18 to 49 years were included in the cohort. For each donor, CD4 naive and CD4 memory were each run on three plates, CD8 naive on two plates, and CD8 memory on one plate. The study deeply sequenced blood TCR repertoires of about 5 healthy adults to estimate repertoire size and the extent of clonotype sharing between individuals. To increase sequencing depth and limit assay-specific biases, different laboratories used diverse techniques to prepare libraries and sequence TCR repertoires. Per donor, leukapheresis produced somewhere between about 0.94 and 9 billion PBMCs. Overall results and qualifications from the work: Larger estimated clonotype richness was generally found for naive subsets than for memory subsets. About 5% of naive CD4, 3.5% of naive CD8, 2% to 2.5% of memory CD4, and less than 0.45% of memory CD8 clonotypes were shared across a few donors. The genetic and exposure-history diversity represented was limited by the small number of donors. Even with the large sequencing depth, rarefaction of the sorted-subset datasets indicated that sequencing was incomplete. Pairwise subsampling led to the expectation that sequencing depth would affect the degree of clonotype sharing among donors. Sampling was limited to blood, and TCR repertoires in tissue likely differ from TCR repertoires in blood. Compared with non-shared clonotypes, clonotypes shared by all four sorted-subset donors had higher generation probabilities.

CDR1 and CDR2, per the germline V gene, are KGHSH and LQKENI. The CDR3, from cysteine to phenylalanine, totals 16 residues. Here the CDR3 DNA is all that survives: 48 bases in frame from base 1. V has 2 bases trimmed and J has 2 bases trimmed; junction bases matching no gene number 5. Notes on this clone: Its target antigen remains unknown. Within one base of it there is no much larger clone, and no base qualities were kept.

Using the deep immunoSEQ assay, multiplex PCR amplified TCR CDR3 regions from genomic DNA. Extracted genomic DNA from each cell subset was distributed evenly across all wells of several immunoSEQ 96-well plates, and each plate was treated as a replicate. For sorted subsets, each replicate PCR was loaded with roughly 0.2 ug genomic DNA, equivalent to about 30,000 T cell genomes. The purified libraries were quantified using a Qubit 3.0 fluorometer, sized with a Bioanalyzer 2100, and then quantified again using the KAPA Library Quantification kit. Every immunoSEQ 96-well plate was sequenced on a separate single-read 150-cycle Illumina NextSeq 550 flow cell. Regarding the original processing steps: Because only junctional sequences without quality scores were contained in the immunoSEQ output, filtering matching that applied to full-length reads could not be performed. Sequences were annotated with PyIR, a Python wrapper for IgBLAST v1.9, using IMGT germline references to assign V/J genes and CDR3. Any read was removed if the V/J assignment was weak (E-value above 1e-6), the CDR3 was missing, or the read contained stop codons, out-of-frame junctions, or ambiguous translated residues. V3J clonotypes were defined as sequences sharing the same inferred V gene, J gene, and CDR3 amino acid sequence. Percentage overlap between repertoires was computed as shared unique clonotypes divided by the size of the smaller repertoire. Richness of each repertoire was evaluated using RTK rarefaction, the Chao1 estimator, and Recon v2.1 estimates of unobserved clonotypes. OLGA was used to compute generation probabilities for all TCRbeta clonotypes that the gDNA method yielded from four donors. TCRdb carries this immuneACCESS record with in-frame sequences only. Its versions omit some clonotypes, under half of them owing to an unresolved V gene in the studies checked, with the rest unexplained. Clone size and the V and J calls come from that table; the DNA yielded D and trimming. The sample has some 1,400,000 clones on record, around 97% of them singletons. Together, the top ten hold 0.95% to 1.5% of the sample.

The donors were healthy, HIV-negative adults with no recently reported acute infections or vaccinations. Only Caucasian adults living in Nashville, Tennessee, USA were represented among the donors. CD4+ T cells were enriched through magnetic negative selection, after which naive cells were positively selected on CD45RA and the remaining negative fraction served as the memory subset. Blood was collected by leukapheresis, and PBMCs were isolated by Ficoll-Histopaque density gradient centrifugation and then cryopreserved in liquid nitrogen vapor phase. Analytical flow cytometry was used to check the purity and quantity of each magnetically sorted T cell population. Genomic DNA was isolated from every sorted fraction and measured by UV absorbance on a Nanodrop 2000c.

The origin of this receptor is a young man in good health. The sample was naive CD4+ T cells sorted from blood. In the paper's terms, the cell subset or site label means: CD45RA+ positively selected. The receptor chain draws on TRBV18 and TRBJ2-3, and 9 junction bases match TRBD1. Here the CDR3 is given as CASSPKGQGFTDTQYF. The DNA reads TGTGCCAGCTCACCAAAAGGACAGGGGTTCACAGATACGCAGTATTTT.